This is a list of T cell receptor beta chains from one sample in a study of cytomegalovirus exposure and HLA in healthy donors. Clones were read by immunoSEQ multiplex PCR, and TCRdb kept only the in-frame ones, dropping some. The sample consists of roughly 80,000 clones, roughly 80% of them appearing once. Sequenced: PBMCs. These receptor sequences come from a woman in her thirties in good health and CMV-seronegative. CDR3s include the opening cysteine and the closing phenylalanine or tryptophan.

v_call: TRBV11-2; cdr3_aa: CASSLVFGFGSYEQYF
v_call: TRBV2; cdr3_aa: CASIFGGIGTEAFF
v_call: TRBV11-2; cdr3_aa: CASSLTTGSSYEQYF
v_call: TRBV14; cdr3_aa: CASSQEGKRERWVNEQFF
v_call: TRBV5-1; cdr3_aa: CASSLANRVHEQYF
v_call: TRBV28; cdr3_aa: CASGDLHHEQYF
v_call: TRBV10-3; cdr3_aa: CAISRDRAETQYF
v_call: TRBV28; cdr3_aa: CASNPMTGTDTGELFF
v_call: TRBV28; cdr3_aa: CASSFSGPGDGMRETQYF
v_call: TRBV30; cdr3_aa: CAWTPGLGNEKLFF
v_call: TRBV7-3; cdr3_aa: CASTGAATGELFF
v_call: TRBV30; cdr3_aa: CAWSSSQDQPQHF
v_call: TRBV5-1; cdr3_aa: CASRGQGSVFADTQYF
v_call: TRBV11-2; cdr3_aa: CASSRTGGVDEQYF
v_call: TRBV7-6; cdr3_aa: CASNLGGWDNEQFF
v_call: TRBV11-2; cdr3_aa: CASSLQISAGGGYTF
v_call: TRBV6-5; cdr3_aa: CASSYEGRGGYNEQFF
v_call: TRBV7-9; cdr3_aa: CASSLAGLARRTDTQYF
v_call: TRBV19; cdr3_aa: CASSTPTGTGNTIYF
v_call: TRBV5-6; cdr3_aa: CASSLLAGVGGEQYF